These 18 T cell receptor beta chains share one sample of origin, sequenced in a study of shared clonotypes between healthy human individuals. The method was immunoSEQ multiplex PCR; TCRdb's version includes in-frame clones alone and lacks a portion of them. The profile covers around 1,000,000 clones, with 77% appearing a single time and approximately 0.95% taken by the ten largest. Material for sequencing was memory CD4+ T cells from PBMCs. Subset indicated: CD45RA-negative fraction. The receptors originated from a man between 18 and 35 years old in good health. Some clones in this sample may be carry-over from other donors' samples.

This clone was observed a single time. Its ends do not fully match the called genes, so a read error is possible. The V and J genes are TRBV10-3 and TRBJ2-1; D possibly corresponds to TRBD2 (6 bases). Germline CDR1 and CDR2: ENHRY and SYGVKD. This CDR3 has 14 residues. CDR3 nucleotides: TGTGCCATCAGTGAGCCCACTAGCACCAATGAGCGGTTCTTC. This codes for CAISEPTSTNERFF.

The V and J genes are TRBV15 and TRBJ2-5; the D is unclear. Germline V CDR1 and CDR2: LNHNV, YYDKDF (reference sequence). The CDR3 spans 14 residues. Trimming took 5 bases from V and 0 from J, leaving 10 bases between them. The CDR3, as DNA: TGTGCCACCAGCCTAACGCCGTACCAAGAGACCCAGTACTTC. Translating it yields CATSLTPYQETQYF.

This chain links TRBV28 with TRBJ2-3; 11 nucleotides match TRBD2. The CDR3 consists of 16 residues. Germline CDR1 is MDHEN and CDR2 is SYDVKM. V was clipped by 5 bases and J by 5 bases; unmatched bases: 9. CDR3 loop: CASSAGTSGLVDTQYF. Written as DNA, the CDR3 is TGTGCCAGCAGTGCCGGGACTAGCGGCCTCGTAGATACGCAGTATTTT.

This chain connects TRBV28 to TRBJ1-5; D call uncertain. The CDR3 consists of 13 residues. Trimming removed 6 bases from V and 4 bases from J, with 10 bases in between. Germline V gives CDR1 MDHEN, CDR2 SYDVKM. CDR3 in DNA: TGTGCCAGCAGGGGCCGGCGGAATCAGCCCCAGCATTTT. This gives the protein CASRGRRNQPQHF.

CDR3 loop: CTSSQETWDRGPVNYGYTF. The DNA for the CDR3 is TGCACCAGCAGCCAAGAGACCTGGGACAGGGGACCCGTCAACTATGGCTACACCTTC. The chain has TRBV1 and TRBJ1-2; TRBD1, the table's D call, was not compared with the DNA. TRBV1 is a listed pseudogene. This CDR3 comprises 19 residues.

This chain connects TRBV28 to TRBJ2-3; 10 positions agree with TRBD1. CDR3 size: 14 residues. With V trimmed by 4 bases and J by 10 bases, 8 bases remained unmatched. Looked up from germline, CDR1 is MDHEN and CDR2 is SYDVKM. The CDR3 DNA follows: TGTGCCAGCAGTTCTCCTCGGACAGGGGGTTCGCAGTATTTT. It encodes CASSSPRTGGSQYF.

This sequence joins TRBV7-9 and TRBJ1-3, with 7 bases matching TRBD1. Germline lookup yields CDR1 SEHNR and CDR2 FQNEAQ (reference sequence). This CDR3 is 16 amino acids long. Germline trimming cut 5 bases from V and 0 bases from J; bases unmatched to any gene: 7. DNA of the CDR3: TGTGCCAGCAGCGAAGGGACAGCCGGCTCTGGAAACACCATATATTTT. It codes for CASSEGTAGSGNTIYF.

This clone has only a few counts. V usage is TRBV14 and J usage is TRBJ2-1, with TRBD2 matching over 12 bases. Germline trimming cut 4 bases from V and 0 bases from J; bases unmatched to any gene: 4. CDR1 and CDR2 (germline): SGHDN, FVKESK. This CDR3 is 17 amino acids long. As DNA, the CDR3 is TGTGCCAGCAGCCGTAGACTAGCGGGAGCCTCCTACAATGAGCAGTTCTTC. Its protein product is CASSRRLAGASYNEQFF.

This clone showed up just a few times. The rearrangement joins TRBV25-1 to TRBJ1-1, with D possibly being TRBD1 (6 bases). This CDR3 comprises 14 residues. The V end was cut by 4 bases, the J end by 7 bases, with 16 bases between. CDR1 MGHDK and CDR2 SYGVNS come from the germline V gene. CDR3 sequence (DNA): TGTGCCAGCAGTGCACACCACGGGACAAGTGAAGCTTTCTTT. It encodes CASSAHHGTSEAFF.

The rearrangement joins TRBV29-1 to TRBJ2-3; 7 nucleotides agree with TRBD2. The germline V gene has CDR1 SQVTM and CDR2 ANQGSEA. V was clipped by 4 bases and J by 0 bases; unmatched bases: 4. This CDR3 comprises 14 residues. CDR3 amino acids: CSVGAGPSTDTQYF. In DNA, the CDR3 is TGCAGCGTTGGAGCGGGACCTAGCACAGATACGCAGTATTTT.

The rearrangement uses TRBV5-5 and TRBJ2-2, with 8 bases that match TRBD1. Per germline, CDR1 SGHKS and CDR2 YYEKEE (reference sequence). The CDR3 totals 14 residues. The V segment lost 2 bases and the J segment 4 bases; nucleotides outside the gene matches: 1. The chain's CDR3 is CASSLQGGTGELFF. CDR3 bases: TGTGCCAGCAGCTTACAGGGGGGCACCGGGGAGCTGTTTTTT.

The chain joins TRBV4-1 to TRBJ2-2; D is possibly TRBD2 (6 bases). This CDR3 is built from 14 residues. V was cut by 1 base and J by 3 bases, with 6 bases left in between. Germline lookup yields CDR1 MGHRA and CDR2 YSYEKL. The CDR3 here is CASSQGRDTGELFF. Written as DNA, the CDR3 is TGCGCCAGCAGCCAAGGGAGGGACACCGGGGAGCTGTTTTTT.

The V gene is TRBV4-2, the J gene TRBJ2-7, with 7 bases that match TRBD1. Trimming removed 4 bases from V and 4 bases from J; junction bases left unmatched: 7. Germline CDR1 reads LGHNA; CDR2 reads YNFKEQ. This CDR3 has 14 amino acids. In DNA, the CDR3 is TGTGCCAGCAGCCGAGGACAGGAGTATTACGAGCAGTACTTC. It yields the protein CASSRGQEYYEQYF.

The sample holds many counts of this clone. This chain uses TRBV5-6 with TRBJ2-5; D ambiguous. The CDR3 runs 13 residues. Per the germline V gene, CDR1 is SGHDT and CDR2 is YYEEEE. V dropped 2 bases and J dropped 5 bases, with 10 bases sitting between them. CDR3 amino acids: CASSFWGRETQYF. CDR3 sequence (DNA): TGTGCCAGCAGCTTTTGGGGTCGGGAGACCCAGTACTTC.

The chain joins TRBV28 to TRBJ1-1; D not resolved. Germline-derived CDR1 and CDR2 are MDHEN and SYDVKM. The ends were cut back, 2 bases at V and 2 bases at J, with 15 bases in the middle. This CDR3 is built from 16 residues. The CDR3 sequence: CASSLIGRWQNTEAFF. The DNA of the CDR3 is TGTGCCAGCAGTTTAATCGGTCGGTGGCAAAACACTGAAGCTTTCTTT.

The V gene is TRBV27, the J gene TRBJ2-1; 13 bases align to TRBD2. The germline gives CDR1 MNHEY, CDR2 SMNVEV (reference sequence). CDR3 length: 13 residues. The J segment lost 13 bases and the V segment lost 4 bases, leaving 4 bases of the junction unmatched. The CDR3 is CASSSGTSGNQFF. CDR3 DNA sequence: TGTGCCAGCAGTTCCGGGACTAGCGGGAATCAGTTCTTC.

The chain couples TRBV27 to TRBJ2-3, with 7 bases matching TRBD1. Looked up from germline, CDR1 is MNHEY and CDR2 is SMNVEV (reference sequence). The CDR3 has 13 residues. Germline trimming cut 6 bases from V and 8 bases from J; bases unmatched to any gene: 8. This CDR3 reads CASRSEGGATQYF. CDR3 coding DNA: TGTGCCAGCAGGTCGGAAGGGGGCGCTACGCAGTATTTT.

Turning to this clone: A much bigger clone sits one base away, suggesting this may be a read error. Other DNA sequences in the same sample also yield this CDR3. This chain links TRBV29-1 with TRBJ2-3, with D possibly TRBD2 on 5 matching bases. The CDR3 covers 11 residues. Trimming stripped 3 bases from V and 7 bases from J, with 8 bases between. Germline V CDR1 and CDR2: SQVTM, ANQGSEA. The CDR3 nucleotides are TGCAGCGTTGAGACGGGGAATACGCAGTATTTT. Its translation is CSVETGNTQYF.